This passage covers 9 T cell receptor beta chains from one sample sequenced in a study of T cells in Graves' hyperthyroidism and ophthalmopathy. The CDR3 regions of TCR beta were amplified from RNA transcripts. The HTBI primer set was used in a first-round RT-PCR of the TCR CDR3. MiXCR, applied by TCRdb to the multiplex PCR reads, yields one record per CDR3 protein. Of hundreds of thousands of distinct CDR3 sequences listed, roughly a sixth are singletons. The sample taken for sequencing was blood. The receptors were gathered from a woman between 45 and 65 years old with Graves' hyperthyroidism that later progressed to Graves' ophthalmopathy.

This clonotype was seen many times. The CDR3 DNA reads as TGTGCCTGGAGTGTGATCCAGAACACTGAAGCTTTCTTT. Residues: CAWSVIQNTEAFF. The chain combines TRBV30 with TRBJ1-1; the D is unclear. The CDR3 is made up of 13 amino acids. V lost 0 bases and J 1 base, leaving 6 bases between the germline ends. Germline lookup yields CDR1 GTSNPN and CDR2 SVGIG (reference sequence).

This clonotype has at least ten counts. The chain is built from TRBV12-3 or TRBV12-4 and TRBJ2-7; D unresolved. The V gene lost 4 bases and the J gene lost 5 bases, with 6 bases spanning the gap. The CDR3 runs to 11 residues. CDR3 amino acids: CASSSANEQYF. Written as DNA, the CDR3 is TGTGCCAGCAGTTCCGCGAACGAGCAGTACTTC.

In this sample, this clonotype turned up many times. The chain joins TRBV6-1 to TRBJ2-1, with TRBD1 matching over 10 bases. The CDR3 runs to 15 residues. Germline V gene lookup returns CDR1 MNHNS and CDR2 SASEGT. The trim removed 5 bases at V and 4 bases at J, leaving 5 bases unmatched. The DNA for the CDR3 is TGTGCCAGCAGTCACTTGGGACAGGGGTACAATGAGCAGTTCTTC. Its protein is CASSHLGQGYNEQFF.

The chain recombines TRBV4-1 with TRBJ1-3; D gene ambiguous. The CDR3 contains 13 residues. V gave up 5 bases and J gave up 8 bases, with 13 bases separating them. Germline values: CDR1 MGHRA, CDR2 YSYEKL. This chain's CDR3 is CASSSRPTDTIYF. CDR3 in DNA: TGCGCCAGCAGCAGTAGGCCTACGGACACCATATATTTT.

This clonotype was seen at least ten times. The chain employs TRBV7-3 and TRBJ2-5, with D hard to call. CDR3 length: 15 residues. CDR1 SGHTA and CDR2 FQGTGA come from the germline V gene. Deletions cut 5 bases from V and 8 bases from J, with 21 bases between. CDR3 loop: CASSPLGVSGETQYF. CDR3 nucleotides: TGTGCCAGCAGCCCTTTAGGTGTGTCAGGAGAAACCCAGTACTTC.

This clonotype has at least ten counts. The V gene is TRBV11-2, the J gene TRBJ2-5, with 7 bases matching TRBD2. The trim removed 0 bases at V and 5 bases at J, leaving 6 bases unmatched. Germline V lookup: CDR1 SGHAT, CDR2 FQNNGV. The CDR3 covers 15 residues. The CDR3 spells CASSLDPRGGETQYF. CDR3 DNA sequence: TGTGCCAGCAGCTTAGATCCCCGGGGAGGGGAGACCCAGTACTTC.

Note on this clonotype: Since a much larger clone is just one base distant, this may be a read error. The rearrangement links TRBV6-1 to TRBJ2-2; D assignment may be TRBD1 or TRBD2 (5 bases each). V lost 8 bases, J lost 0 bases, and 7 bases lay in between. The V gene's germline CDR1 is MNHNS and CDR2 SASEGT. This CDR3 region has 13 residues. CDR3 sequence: CASGDANTGELFF. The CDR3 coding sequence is TGTGCCAGCGGGGACGCGAACACCGGGGAGCTGTTTTTT.

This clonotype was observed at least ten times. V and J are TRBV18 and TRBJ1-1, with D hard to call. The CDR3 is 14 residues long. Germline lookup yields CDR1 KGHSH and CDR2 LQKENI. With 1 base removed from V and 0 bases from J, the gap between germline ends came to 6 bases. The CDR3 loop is CASSPRMMNTEAFF. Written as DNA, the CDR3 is TGTGCCAGCTCACCACGCATGATGAACACTGAAGCTTTCTTT.

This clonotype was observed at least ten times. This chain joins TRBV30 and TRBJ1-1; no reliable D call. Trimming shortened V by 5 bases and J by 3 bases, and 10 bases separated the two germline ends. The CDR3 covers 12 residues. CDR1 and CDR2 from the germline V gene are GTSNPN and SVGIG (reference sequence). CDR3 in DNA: TGTGCCTGGGGCTCGGCTTACACTGAAGCTTTCTTT. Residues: CAWGSAYTEAFF.